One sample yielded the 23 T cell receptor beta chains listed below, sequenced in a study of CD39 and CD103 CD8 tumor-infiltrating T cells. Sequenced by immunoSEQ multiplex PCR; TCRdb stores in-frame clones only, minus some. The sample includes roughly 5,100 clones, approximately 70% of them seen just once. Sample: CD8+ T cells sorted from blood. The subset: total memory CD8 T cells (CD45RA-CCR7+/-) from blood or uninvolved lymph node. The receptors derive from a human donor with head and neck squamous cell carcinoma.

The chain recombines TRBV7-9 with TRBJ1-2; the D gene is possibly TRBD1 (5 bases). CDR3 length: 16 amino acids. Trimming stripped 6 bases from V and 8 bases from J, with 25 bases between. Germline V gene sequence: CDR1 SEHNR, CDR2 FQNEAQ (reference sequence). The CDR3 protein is CASREDWAERGRGYTF. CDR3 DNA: TGTGCCAGCAGAGAAGATTGGGCAGAACGGGGGAGAGGCTACACCTTC.

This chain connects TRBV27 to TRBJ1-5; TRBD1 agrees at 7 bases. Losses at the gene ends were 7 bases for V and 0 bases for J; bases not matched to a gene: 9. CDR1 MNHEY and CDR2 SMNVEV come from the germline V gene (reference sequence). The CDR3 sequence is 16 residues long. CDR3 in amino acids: CASKQGSPYSNQPQHF. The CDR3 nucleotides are TGTGCCAGCAAACAGGGGTCACCCTATAGCAATCAGCCCCAGCATTTT.

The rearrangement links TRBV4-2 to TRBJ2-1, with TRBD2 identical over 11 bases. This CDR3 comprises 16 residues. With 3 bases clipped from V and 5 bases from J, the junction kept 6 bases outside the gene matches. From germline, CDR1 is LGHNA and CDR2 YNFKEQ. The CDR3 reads CASSHIGTSGDNEQFF. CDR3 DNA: TGTGCCAGCAGCCACATAGGGACTAGCGGTGACAATGAGCAGTTCTTC.

In DNA form, the CDR3 reads TGTGCCAGCAGCTTTGGGACAGGCTTCTCTGGGGCCAACGTCCTGACTTTC. Translated, it gives CASSFGTGFSGANVLTF. The chain uses TRBV2 and TRBJ2-6, with 8 nucleotides matching TRBD1. V shed 6 bases and J 0 bases; nucleotides not matched to a gene: 7. CDR1 is SNHLY and CDR2 is FYNNEI in the germline V gene. This CDR3 is 17 amino acids long.

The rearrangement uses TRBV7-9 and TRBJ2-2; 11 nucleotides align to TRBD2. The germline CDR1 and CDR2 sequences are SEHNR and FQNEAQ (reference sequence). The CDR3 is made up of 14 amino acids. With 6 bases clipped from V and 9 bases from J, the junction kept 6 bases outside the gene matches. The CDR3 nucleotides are TGTGCCAGCAGTAGCGGGGGGGCATTACGGGAGCTGTTTTTT. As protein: CASSSGGALRELFF.

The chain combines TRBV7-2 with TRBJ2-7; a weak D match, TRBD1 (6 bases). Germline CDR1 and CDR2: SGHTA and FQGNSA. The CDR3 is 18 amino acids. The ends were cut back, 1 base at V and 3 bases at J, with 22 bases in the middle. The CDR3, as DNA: TGTGCCAGCAGCTTAGGGGTACTATCGGGACATCATTACTACGAGCAGTACTTC. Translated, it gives CASSLGVLSGHHYYEQYF.

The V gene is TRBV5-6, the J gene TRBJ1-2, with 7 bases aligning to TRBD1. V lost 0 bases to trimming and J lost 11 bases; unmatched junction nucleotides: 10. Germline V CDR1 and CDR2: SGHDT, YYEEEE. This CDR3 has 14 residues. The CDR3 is CASSLGDSWDTYTF. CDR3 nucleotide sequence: TGTGCCAGCAGCTTGGGGGACAGTTGGGACACATACACCTTC.

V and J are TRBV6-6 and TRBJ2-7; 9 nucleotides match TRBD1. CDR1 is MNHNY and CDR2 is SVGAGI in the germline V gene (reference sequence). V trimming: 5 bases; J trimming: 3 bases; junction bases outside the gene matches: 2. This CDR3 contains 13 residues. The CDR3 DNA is TGTGCCAGCAGTCAGGGACAGGGCTACGAGCAGTACTTC. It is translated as CASSQGQGYEQYF.

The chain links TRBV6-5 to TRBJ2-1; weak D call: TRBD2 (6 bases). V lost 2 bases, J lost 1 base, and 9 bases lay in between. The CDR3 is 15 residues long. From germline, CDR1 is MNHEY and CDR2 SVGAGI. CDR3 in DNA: TGTGCCAGCAGTTACCTGGCGGGGTCCTACAATGAGCAGTTCTTC. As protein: CASSYLAGSYNEQFF.

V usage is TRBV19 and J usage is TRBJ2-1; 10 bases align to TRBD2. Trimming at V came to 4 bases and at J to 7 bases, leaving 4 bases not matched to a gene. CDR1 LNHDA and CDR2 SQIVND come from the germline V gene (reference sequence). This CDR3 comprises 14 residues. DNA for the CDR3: TGTGCCAGTAGTACTAGCGGGGGATCTAATGAGCAGTTCTTC. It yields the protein CASSTSGGSNEQFF.

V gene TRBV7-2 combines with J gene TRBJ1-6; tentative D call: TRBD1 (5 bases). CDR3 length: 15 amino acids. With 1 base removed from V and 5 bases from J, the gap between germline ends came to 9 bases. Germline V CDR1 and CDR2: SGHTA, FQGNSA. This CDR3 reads CASSLVVQDNSPLHF. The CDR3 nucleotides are TGTGCCAGCAGCTTAGTGGTACAGGATAATTCACCCCTCCACTTT.

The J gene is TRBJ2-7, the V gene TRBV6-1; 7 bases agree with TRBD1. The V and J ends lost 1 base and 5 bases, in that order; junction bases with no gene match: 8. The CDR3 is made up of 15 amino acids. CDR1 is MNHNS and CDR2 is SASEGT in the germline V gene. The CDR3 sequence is CASSEEATGMHEQYF. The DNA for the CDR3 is TGTGCCAGCAGTGAAGAAGCGACAGGGATGCACGAGCAGTACTTC.

CDR3 in amino acids: CASRDGVHEQYF. The CDR3 region has the DNA TGTGCCAGCAGGGACGGGGTCCACGAGCAGTACTTC. The chain links TRBV6-5 to TRBJ2-7; possible D gene TRBD2, 5 bases. The CDR3 totals 12 residues. Trimming removed 6 bases from V and 5 bases from J, with 11 bases in between. Germline CDR1 MNHEY, CDR2 SVGAGI.

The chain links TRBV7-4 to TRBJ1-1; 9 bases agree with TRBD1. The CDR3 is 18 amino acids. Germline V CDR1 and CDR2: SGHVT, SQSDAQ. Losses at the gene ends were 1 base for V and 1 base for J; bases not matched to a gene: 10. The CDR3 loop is CASSLVATGGRWNTEAFF. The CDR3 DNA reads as TGTGCCAGCAGCTTAGTTGCGACAGGGGGTAGGTGGAACACTGAAGCTTTCTTT. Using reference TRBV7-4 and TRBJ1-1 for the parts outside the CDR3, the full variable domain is GAGVSQSPRYKVAKRGRDVALRCDSISGHVTLYWYRQTLGQGSEVLTYSQSDAQRDKSGRPSGRFSAERPERSVSTLKIQRTEQGDSAVYLCASSLVATGGRWNTEAFFGQGTRLTVV.

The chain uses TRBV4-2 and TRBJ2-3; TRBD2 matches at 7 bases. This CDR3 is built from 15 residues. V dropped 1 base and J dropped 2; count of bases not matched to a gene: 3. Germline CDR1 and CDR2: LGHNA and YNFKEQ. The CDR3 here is CASSQGGGDTDTQYF. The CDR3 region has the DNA TGTGCCAGCAGCCAAGGGGGAGGGGACACAGATACGCAGTATTTT.

This CDR3 is CAWSVQGAGDGYTF. The CDR3 DNA follows: TGTGCCTGGAGTGTACAAGGGGCAGGGGATGGCTACACCTTC. This rearrangement joins TRBV30 to TRBJ1-2; tentatively, D is TRBD1 (6 bases). V gave up 0 bases and J gave up 6 bases, with 14 bases separating them. Germline-derived CDR1 and CDR2 are GTSNPN and SVGIG (reference sequence). This CDR3 spans 14 amino acids. The variable domain in full, with the rest retrieved from reference TRBV30 and TRBJ1-2, is SQTIHQWPATLVQPVGSPLSLECTVEGTSNPNLYWYRQAAGRGLQLLFYSVGIGQISSEVPQNLSASRPQDRQFILSSKKLLLSDSGFYLCAWSVQGAGDGYTFGSGTRLTVV.

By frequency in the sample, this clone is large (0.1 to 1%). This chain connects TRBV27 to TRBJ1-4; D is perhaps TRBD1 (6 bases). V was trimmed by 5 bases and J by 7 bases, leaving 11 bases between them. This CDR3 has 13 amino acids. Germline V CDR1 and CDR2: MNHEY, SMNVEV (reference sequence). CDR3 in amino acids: CASSIQGSEKLFF. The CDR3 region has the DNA TGTGCCAGCAGTATACAGGGAAGTGAAAAACTGTTTTTT.

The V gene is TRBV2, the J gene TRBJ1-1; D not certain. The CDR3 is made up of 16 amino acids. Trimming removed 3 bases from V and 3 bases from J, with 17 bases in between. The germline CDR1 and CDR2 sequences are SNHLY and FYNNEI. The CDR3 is CASSELREQPYTEAFF. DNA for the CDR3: TGTGCCAGCAGTGAGTTGCGGGAACAGCCGTACACTGAAGCTTTCTTT.

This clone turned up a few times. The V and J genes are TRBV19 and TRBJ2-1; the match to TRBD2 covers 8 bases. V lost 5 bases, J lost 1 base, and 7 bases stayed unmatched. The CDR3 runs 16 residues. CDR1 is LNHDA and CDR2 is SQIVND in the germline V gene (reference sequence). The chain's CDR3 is CASSPTSGGSYNEQFF. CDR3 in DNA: TGTGCCAGTAGTCCCACTAGCGGTGGGTCCTACAATGAGCAGTTCTTC.

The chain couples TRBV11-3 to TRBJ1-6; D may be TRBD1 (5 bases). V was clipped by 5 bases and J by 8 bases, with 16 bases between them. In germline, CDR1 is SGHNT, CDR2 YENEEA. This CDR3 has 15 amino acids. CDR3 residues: CASSLRQGEDSPLHF. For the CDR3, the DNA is TGTGCCAGCAGCCTTAGACAAGGGGAAGATTCACCCCTCCACTTT.

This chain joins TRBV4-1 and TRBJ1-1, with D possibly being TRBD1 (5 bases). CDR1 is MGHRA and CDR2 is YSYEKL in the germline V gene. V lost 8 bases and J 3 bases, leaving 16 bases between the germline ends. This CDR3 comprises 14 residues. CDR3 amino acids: CASYSWWGHTEAFF. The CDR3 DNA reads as TGCGCCAGCTACTCTTGGTGGGGCCACACTGAAGCTTTCTTT.

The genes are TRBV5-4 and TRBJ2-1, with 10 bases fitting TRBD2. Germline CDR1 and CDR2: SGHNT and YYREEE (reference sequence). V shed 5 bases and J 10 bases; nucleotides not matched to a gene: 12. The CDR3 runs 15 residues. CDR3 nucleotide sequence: TGTGCCAGCAGACCCCCAGCGGGGGGGCCTGAGGAGCAGTTCTTC. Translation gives CASRPPAGGPEEQFF.

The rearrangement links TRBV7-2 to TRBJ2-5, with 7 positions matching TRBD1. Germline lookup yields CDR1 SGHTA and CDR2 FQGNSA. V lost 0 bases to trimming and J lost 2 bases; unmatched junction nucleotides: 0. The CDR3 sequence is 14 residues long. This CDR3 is CASSLAGQQETQYF. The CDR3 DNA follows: TGTGCCAGCAGCTTAGCGGGACAGCAAGAGACCCAGTACTTC.